This T cell receptor (beta chain) appears in the sequencing data of a study of blood T cell repertoires in COVID-19. Clones were read by immunoSEQ multiplex PCR, and TCRdb kept only the in-frame ones, dropping some. The sample has approximately 200,000 clones, 70% to 90% seen once. Germline CDR1 LNHDA, CDR2 SQIVND (reference sequence). This CDR3 spans 15 amino acids. Trimming removed 5 bases from V and 6 bases from J, with 16 bases in between. Sample: peripheral blood. The chain links TRBV19 to TRBJ2-2, with unresolved D. This sequence originates from a young woman with acute or convalescent COVID-19. In nucleotides, the CDR3 is TGTGCCAGTAGTCCCCATGTGGAGTTCGCCGGGGAGCTGTTTTTT. The encoded protein is CASSPHVEFAGELFF.